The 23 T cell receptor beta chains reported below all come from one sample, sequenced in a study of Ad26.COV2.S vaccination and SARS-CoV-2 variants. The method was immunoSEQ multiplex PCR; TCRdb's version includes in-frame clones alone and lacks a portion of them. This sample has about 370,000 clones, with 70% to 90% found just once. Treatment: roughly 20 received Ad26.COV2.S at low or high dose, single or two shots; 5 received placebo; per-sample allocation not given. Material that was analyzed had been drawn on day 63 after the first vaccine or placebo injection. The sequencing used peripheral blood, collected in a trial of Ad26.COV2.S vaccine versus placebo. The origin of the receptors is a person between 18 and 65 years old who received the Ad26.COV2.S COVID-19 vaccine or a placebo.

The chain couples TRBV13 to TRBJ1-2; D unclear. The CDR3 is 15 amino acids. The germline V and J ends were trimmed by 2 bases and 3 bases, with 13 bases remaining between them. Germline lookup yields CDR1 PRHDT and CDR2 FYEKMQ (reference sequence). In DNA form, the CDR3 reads TGTGCCAGCAGCTTATCGGCAGGCAACCACTATGGCTACACCTTC. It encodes CASSLSAGNHYGYTF.

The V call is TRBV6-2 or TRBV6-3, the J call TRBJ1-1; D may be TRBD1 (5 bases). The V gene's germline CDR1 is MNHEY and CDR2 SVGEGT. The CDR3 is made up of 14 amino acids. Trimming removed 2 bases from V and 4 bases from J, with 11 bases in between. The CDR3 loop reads CASSYSQGGTEAFF. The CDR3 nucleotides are TGTGCCAGCAGTTACAGCCAGGGTGGCACTGAAGCTTTCTTT.

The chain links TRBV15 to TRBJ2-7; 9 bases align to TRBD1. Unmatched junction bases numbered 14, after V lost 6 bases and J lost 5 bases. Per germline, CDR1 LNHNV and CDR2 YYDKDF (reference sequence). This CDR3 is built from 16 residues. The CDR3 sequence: CATSPNPGTGIHEQYF. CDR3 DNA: TGTGCCACCAGTCCGAACCCCGGGACAGGGATCCACGAGCAGTACTTC.

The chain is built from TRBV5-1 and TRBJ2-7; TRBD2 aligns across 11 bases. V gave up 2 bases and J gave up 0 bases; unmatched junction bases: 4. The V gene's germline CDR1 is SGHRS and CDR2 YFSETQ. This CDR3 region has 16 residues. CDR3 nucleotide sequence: TGCGCCAGCAGCTTCTTAGCGGGAGGGAGCTCCTACGAGCAGTACTTC. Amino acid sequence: CASSFLAGGSSYEQYF.

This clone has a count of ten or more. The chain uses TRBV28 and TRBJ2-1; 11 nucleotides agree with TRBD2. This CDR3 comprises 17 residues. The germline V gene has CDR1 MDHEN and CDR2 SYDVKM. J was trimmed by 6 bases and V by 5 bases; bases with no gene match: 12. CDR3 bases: TGTGCCAGCAGTGCGACCGGGACTAGCGGAAGGGGCAATGAGCAGTTCTTC. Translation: CASSATGTSGRGNEQFF.

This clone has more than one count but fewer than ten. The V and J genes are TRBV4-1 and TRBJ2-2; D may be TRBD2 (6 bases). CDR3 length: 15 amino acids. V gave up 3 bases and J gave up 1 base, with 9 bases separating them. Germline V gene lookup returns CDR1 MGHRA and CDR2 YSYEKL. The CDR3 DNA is TGCGCCAGCAGCCAGGGGACTCTGAACACCGGGGAGCTGTTTTTT. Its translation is CASSQGTLNTGELFF.

The CDR3 DNA reads as TGTGCCAGCAGCTCGTTTAGGACAGGGATCTACGAGCAGTACTTC. Protein product: CASSSFRTGIYEQYF. The V call is TRBV11-2, the J call TRBJ2-7, with 8 bases that match TRBD1. The length of the CDR3 is 15 residues. Germline-derived CDR1 and CDR2 are SGHAT and FQNNGV. The junction had 8 bases not matched to a gene; V was cut back by 4 bases and J by 3 bases.

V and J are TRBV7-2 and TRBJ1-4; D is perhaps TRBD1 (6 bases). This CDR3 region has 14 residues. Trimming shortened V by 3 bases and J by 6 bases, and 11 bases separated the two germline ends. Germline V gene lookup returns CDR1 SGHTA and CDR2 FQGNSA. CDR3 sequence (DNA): TGTGCCAGCAGCTTCGGAGGGGGGTATGAAAAACTGTTTTTT. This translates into CASSFGGGYEKLFF.

CDR3 nucleotide sequence: TGTGCCAGCAGCCAAGGGACTACTGGGGCCAACGTCCTGACTTTC. It is translated as CASSQGTTGANVLTF. V and J are TRBV3-1 (or the pseudogene TRBV3-2) and TRBJ2-6, with D perhaps matching TRBD2 (6 bases). V was shortened by 1 base and J by 2 bases, with 6 bases between the two germline ends. In germline, CDR1 is LGHDT, CDR2 YNNKEL (reference sequence). The CDR3 is 15 amino acids.

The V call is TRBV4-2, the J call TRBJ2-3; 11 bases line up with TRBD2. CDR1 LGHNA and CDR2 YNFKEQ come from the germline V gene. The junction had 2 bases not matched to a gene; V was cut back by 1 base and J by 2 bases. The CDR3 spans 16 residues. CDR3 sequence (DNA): TGTGCCAGCAGCCAAGGACTAGCGGGAAACACAGATACGCAGTATTTT. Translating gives CASSQGLAGNTDTQYF.

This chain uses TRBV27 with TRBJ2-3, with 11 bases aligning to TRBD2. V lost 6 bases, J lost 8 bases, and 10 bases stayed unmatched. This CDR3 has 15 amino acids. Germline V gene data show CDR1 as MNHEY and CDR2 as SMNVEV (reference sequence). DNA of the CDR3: TGTGCCAGCAGCCGCTCTAGCGGGGGGCCCGGTACGCAGTATTTT. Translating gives CASSRSSGGPGTQYF.

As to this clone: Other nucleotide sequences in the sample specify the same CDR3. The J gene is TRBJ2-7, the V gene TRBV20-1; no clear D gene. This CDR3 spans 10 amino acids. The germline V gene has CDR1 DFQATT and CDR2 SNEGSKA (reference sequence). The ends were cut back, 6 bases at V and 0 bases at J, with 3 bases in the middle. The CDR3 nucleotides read TGCAGTGCAGGCTCCTACGAGCAGTACTTC. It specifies CSAGSYEQYF.

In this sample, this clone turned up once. CDR3 region: CASSLTSGLTDTQYF. CDR3 DNA: TGTGCCAGCAGCTTGACTAGCGGTCTCACAGATACGCAGTATTTT. This chain connects TRBV5-8 to TRBJ2-3, with 8 nucleotides matching TRBD2. Germline CDR1 and CDR2: SGHTS and YDEGEE. CDR3 length: 15 amino acids. V trimming: 1 base; J trimming: 2 bases; junction bases outside the gene matches: 3.

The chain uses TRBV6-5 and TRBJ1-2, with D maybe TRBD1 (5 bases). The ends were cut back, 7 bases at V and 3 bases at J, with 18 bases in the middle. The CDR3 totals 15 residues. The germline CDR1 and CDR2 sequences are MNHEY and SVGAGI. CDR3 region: CASKNGRDRDYGYTF. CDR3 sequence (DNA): TGTGCCAGCAAAAACGGTAGAGACAGAGACTATGGCTACACCTTC.

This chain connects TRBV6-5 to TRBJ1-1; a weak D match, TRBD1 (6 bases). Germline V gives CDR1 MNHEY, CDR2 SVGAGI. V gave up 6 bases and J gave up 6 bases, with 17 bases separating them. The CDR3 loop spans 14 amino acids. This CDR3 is CASRPLTGGPEAFF. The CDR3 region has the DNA TGTGCCAGCAGACCTTTGACAGGCGGACCTGAAGCTTTCTTT.

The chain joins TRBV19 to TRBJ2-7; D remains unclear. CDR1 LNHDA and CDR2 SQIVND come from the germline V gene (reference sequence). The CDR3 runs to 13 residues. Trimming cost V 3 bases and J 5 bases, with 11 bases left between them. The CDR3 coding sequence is TGTGCCAGTAGTATCGGAGCGTTACACGAGCAGTACTTC. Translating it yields CASSIGALHEQYF.

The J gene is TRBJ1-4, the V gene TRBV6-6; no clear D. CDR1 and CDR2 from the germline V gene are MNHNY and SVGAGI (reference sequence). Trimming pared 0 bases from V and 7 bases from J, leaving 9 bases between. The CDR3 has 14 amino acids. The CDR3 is CASSYSEAGEKLFF. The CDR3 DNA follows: TGTGCCAGCAGTTACTCGGAGGCGGGTGAAAAACTGTTTTTT.

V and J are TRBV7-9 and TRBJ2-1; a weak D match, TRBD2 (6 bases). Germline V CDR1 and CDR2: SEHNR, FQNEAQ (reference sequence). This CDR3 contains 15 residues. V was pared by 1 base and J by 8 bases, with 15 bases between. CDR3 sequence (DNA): TGTGCCAGCAGCTTAGGACTAGACGGCGGCGATGAGCAGTTCTTC. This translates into CASSLGLDGGDEQFF.

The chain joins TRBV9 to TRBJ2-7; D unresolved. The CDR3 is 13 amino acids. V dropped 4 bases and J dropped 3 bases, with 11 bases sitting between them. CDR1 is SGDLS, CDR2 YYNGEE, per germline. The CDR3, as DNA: TGTGCCAGCAGCCCCCCCGGCCGCTACGAGCAGTACTTC. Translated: CASSPPGRYEQYF.

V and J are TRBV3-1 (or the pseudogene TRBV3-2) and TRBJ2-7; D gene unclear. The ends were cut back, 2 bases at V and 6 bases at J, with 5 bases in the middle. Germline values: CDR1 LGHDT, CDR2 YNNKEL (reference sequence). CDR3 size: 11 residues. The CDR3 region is CASSQQAEQYF. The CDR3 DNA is TGTGCCAGCAGCCAACAGGCCGAGCAGTACTTC.

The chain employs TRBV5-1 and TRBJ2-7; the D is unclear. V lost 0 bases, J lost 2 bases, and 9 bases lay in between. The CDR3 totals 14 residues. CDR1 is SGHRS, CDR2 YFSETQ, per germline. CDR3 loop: CASSLVGIPYEQYF. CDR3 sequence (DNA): TGCGCCAGCAGCTTGGTTGGTATACCCTACGAGCAGTACTTC.

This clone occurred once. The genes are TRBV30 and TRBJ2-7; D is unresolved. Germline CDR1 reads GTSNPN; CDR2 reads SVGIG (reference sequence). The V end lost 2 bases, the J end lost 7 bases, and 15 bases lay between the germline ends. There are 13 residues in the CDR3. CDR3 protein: CAWSPPWVGEQYF. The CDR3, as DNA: TGTGCCTGGAGTCCCCCATGGGTGGGAGAGCAGTACTTC. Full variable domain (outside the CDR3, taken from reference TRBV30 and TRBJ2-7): SQTIHQWPATLVQPVGSPLSLECTVEGTSNPNLYWYRQAAGRGLQLLFYSVGIGQISSEVPQNLSASRPQDRQFILSSKKLLLSDSGFYLCAWSPPWVGEQYFGPGTRLTVT.

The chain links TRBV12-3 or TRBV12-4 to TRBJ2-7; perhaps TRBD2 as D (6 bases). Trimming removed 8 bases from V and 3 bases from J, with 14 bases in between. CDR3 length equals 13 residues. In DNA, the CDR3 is TGTGCCAGCCGGGCAGGGAGGATCTACGAGCAGTACTTC. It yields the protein CASRAGRIYEQYF.